The rows below give T cell receptor beta chains drawn from one sample of a study of blood T cells in healthy people across ages. TCRdb processed the 5' RACE reads anew with MiXCR; each CDR3 protein has one entry. The sample shows about 1.8 million distinct CDR3 sequences, roughly 52% of them seen only once. The source material was blood. These receptors all stem from a woman aged 40 to 50 in good health. CDR3s include the opening cysteine and the closing phenylalanine or tryptophan. The D gene is left open where the match is weak. Size tells how often a clone was seen (once, few, many) or the class of an expanded clone, and some rows leave it out.

d_gene	v_gene	abundance	j_gene	CDR3nt	CDR3aa
-	TRBV6-6	-	TRBJ2-1	TGTGCCAGCAGTTACCCAGGACAGAATGAGCAGTTCTTC	CASSYPGQNEQFF
TRBD2	TRBV20-1	few	TRBJ2-7	TGCAGTGCTAGGCTCTCTGGAGCGGGGGAACCCGAGCAGTACTTC	CSARLSGAGEPEQYF
TRBD1	TRBV7-9	-	TRBJ2-1	TGTGCCAGCGGGGACAGGGGGCGTCCCTACAATGAGCAGTTCTTC	CASGDRGRPYNEQFF
TRBD1	TRBV20-1	-	TRBJ2-1	TGCAGTGCTAGGGATCAGGGGGCTCGGTCCTACAATGAGCAGTTCTTC	CSARDQGARSYNEQFF
TRBD2	TRBV24-1	-	TRBJ2-7	TGTGCCGCCAGTCGAGCAGCGGGGGGGCCAAATGAGCAGTACTTC	CAASRAAGGPNEQYF
TRBD2	TRBV20-1	-	TRBJ2-1	TGCAGTGCTAGTCCCGCTAGCGGGGATTACAATGAGCAGTTCTTC	CSASPASGDYNEQFF
TRBD2	TRBV12-3/TRBV12-4	few	TRBJ2-4	TGTGCCAGCAGCCCTACTAGCGCCAACATTCAGTACTTC	CASSPTSANIQYF
-	TRBV4-3	-	TRBJ1-2	TGCGCCAGCAGCCAAGATGAAAATAACTATGGCTACACCTTC	CASSQDENNYGYTF
-	TRBV11-1	once	TRBJ1-2	TGTGCCAGCAGCTTCCCCGGTAGGGGTGACTATGGCTACACCTTC	CASSFPGRGDYGYTF
TRBD2	TRBV7-2	few	TRBJ2-4	TGTGCTGGCCCTAGGAAGCGGGGGGCCCTCAGGAACATTCAGTACTTC	CAGPRKRGALRNIQYF
TRBD2	TRBV7-2	-	TRBJ2-4	TGTGCCAGCAGCTGGGGATCTAGCGGTGGCAAAAACATTCAGTACTTC	CASSWGSSGGKNIQYF
-	TRBV3-1	-	TRBJ2-3	TGTGCCAGCTCCTGTGTCGGGGGCGAGACAGATACGCAGTATTTT	CASSCVGGETDTQYF
TRBD2	TRBV7-2	few	TRBJ2-1	TGTGCCAGCAGCCCATACGGGACTAGCGCAACCTCCTACAATGAGCAGTTCTTC	CASSPYGTSATSYNEQFF
TRBD1	TRBV28	-	TRBJ1-6	TGTGCCAGCAGACCGAGGACAGGGGGTTATTCACCCCTCCACTTT	CASRPRTGGYSPLHF
-	TRBV16	once	TRBJ1-3	TGTGCCAGCAGTCACCAAAGGAGTGGAAACACCATATATTTT	CASSHQRSGNTIYF
-	TRBV12-3/TRBV12-4	-	TRBJ1-6	TGTGCCAGCAGTCTGGCCGCAGGCGACTATAATTCACCCCTCCACTTT	CASSLAAGDYNSPLHF
-	TRBV12-3/TRBV12-4	-	TRBJ2-7	TGTGCCAGCAGCCTGGGACGACGGGGCTACGAGCAGTACTTC	CASSLGRRGYEQYF
TRBD2	TRBV6-5	-	TRBJ2-1	TGTGCCAGCAGCCTACTAACTAGCGGGGGAACAAATGAGCAGTTCTTC	CASSLLTSGGTNEQFF
-	TRBV20-1	few	TRBJ1-6	TGCAGTGCTAGAGAGATGGATTCGGTTTCAATTGGTTCACCCCTCCACTTT	CSAREMDSVSIGSPLHF
TRBD2	TRBV7-9	few	TRBJ2-3	TGTGCCAGCTTCGGGACTAGCGGCACAGATACGCAGTATTTT	CASFGTSGTDTQYF
-	TRBV19	-	TRBJ2-7	TGTGCCAGTAGTATGTCCGCGTACGAGCAGTACTTC	CASSMSAYEQYF
-	TRBV7-3	-	TRBJ2-5	TGTGCCAGCAGTCGTAGTAGTGCTGAGACCCAGTACTTC	CASSRSSAETQYF
TRBD1	TRBV11-2	-	TRBJ2-5	TGTGCCAGCAGCGCCCACAGGGGGCCCGGAGAGACCCAGTACTTC	CASSAHRGPGETQYF
TRBD2	TRBV7-2	-	TRBJ2-5	TGTGCCAGCAGTATAGGCAATGGGGGGGGAACCCAGTACTTC	CASSIGNGGGTQYF
-	TRBV13	few	TRBJ2-5	TGTGCCAGCAGCTTAGGATCTAGCGAAGAGACCCAGTACTTC	CASSLGSSEETQYF
TRBD1	TRBV20-1	-	TRBJ1-2	TGCAGTGCTAGAGATCCCTCAGCTGGACAGGGAACTGGCTACACCTTC	CSARDPSAGQGTGYTF
-	TRBV15	-	TRBJ1-2	TGTGCCACCAGCAGAGACCGACAGGCCCTGATTGTAGGCTACACCTTC	CATSRDRQALIVGYTF
TRBD1	TRBV7-9	-	TRBJ2-1	TGTGCCAGCAGCATCTCCGGGACAGGGATGTACAATGAGCAGTTCTTC	CASSISGTGMYNEQFF
-	TRBV13	many	TRBJ2-7	TGTGCCAGCAGCTCCCCCGAGGGGACCTACGAGCAGTACTTC	CASSSPEGTYEQYF
-	TRBV28	-	TRBJ2-7	TGTGCCAGCAGTTCCCCCCCTGCAGGTACCTACGAGCAGTACTTC	CASSSPPAGTYEQYF